The text below deals with one TCR beta chain. These data belong to a study of T-cell reconstitution after alpha-beta-depleted transplantation in children. The CDR3 extends over 19 amino acids. The V end was cut by 0 bases, the J end by 1 base, with 20 bases between. Per the germline V gene, CDR1 is SGHTA and CDR2 is FQGNSA. The authors prepared the TCRbeta library with unique molecular identifiers. TCRdb fed the PCR reads into MiXCR, producing one record per CDR3 protein. The sample lists nearly 400,000 distinct CDR3 sequences, roughly 21% occurring once. V and J are TRBV7-2 and TRBJ2-3; D is uncertain. The TCR originated in a human donor who donated a stem cell graft to a child with acute myeloid leukemia. Sequences were derived from PBMCs from the stem cell graft donor, sampled from the stem cell graft. The CDR3 DNA is TGTGCCAGCAGCTTAGCCCCTAGTTCCTTGCTACTTGGCACAGATACGCAGTATTTT. Its translation is CASSLAPSSLLLGTDTQYF.